This T cell receptor beta chain came from a study of CD8 T cells in Susac syndrome. Study details: Patients with Susac syndrome were therapy-naive, treated with corticosteroids, or treated with intravenous immunoglobulin alone when blood was collected. Study-wide findings and caveats: The TCR sequencing and HLA analysis in the study involved a relatively small number of individuals, as the study acknowledged. Five or six Susac-specific public clones appeared in CD8+ TEMRA repertoires, and around 16 in total CD8+ repertoires.

CDR3 size: 15 residues. Trimming cost V 10 bases and J 2 bases, with 20 bases left between them. CDR1 is MNHEY, CDR2 SMNVEV, per germline (reference sequence). With respect to this clonotype: Its antigen is unknown.

After extraction with the RNeasy kit, about 0.45 to 1 ug of the RNA was reverse transcribed using random hexamers. TCRdb itself ran the immunoSEQ multiplex PCR reads through MiXCR, one entry per CDR3 protein. The table has 65,000 to 100,000 distinct CDR3 sequences, approximately 96% seen once; the top ten hold about 0.39%. The clonotype was recovered from a human donor with Susac syndrome. The chain recombines TRBV27 with TRBJ1-2; tentative D call: TRBD1 (6 bases). The sample comprised CD8+ T cells from PBMCs. Here the CDR3 reads CATKRQVSENYGYTF. CDR3 coding DNA: TGTGCCACCAAGCGACAGGTTTCGGAGAACTATGGCTACACCTTC.